Presented here are 10 T cell receptor beta chains from one specimen sequenced in a study of breast tumors, draining lymph nodes, adjacent tissues. Using its own MiXCR run on the multiplex PCR reads, TCRdb lists one record per CDR3 protein. The sample holds roughly 15,000 distinct CDR3 sequences, 47% seen once. Sequences were obtained from tumor-adjacent breast tissue. Receptors originate from a female donor with breast cancer. Some clones in this sample may be carry-over from other donors' samples.

Here the CDR3 DNA reads TGTGCCAGCAGAGTGTTACAGGGGGTTACTGCAAGCACCATATATTTT. As protein: CASRVLQGVTASTIYF. The chain couples TRBV7-9 to TRBJ1-3, with TRBD1 identical over 8 bases. CDR3 length: 16 amino acids. Germline V gives CDR1 SEHNR, CDR2 FQNEAQ (reference sequence). V trimming: 6 bases; J trimming: 9 bases; junction bases outside the gene matches: 16.

The rearrangement joins TRBV20-1 to TRBJ2-1; 13 nucleotides align to TRBD2. This CDR3 has 19 amino acids. Germline V gives CDR1 DFQATT, CDR2 SNEGSKA (reference sequence). With 4 bases clipped from V and 0 bases from J, the junction kept 12 bases outside the gene matches. CDR3 in DNA: TGCAGTGCTATGTGGACTAGCGGGAGTACCCTCAGCTCCTACAATGAGCAGTTCTTC. Protein product: CSAMWTSGSTLSSYNEQFF.

Details on this clonotype: Its ends do not fully match the called genes, so a read error is possible. The chain has TRBV20-1 and TRBJ2-7; 9 bases are a match to TRBD1. CDR3 size: 15 residues. Germline V gene data show CDR1 as DFQATT and CDR2 as SNEGSKA (reference sequence). CDR3 DNA: TGCAGTACTAGGCATCAGGACAGGGGTTTCGACGAGCAGTACTTC. Translating gives CSTRHQDRGFDEQYF.

The chain is built from TRBV2 and TRBJ2-7; 8 nucleotides align to TRBD1. The germline gives CDR1 SNHLY, CDR2 FYNNEI. The V and J ends lost 5 bases and 2 bases, in that order; junction bases with no gene match: 8. The CDR3 length is 15 residues. The CDR3: CASSLGTGLTYEQYF. The CDR3, as DNA: TGTGCCAGCAGTCTTGGGACAGGATTAACCTACGAGCAGTACTTC. Supplemented by reference TRBV2 and TRBJ2-7, the full variable domain reads EPEVTQTPSHQVTQMGQEVILRCVPISNHLYFYWYRQILGQKVEFLVSFYNNEISEKSEIFDDQFSVERPDGSNFTLKIRSTKLEDSAMYFCASSLGTGLTYEQYFGPGTRLTVT.

This clonotype was seen at least ten times. Just one base apart from a much larger clone, this may be a read error. V is TRBV6-6 and J is TRBJ1-5; D is possibly TRBD1 (6 bases). The CDR3 runs to 13 residues. Germline V lookup: CDR1 MNHNY, CDR2 SVGAGI (reference sequence). Trimming took 5 bases from V and 5 from J, leaving 10 bases between them. Here the CDR3 DNA reads TGTGCCAGCAGTCACAGGGCGGATCAGCCCCAGCATTTT. It encodes CASSHRADQPQHF.

This clonotype is labeled large. The CDR3 reads CASSTHRTRTGGTQYF. The CDR3 DNA follows: TGTGCCAGTAGTACCCACCGGACCCGGACAGGGGGTACGCAGTATTTT. V is TRBV19 and J is TRBJ2-3, with 10 bases identical to TRBD1. Losses at the gene ends were 4 bases for V and 8 bases for J; bases not matched to a gene: 12. CDR1 and CDR2 (germline): LNHDA, SQIVND (reference sequence). The CDR3 extends over 16 amino acids.

The CDR3 bases are TGTGCCAGCAGCCTGCCTCGGAAGCTAGGGGTAGAGACCCAGTACTTC. Translation: CASSLPRKLGVETQYF. V gene TRBV9 combines with J gene TRBJ2-5; tentative D call: TRBD1 (5 bases). V was trimmed by 4 bases and J by 4 bases, leaving 20 bases between them. Germline CDR1 reads SGDLS; CDR2 reads YYNGEE. The CDR3 is 16 amino acids. The complete variable domain, with remaining parts taken from reference TRBV9 and TRBJ2-5, reads DSGVTQTPKHLITATGQRVTLRCSPRSGDLSVYWYQQSLDQGLQFLIQYYNGEERAKGNILERFSAQQFPDLHSELNLSSLELGDSALYFCASSLPRKLGVETQYFGPGTRLLVL.

The gene calls are TRBV25-1 and TRBJ2-3, with a weak D call TRBD2 (6 bases). Germline CDR1 MGHDK, CDR2 SYGVNS. Trimming took off 5 bases at V and 7 bases at J, with 10 bases between the two ends. The CDR3 spans 12 residues. CDR3 loop: CASSWGDNTQYF. CDR3 DNA sequence: TGTGCCAGCAGTTGGGGGGATAATACGCAGTATTTT. The full variable domain, with the rest looked up from reference TRBV25-1 and TRBJ2-3, is EADIYQTPRYLVIGTGKKITLECSQTMGHDKMYWYQQDPGMELHLIHYSYGVNSTEKGDLSSESTVSRIRTEHFPLTLESARPSHTSQYLCASSWGDNTQYFGPGTRLTVL.

The CDR3 DNA is TGCAGTGCTAGGCGGACAGGGACGGGAAACACCATATATTTT. Its protein is CSARRTGTGNTIYF. V and J are TRBV20-1 and TRBJ1-3; TRBD1 agrees at 8 bases. V gave up 3 bases and J gave up 4 bases; unmatched junction bases: 5. Germline CDR1 is DFQATT and CDR2 is SNEGSKA (reference sequence). The CDR3 is made up of 14 amino acids.

This clonotype was seen only a few times. J is TRBJ1-6 and V is TRBV20-1, with TRBD1 identical over 8 bases. V lost 3 bases, J lost 10 bases, and 8 bases stayed unmatched. This CDR3 comprises 14 residues. Germline CDR1 is DFQATT and CDR2 is SNEGSKA (reference sequence). The CDR3 sequence: CSARDRDRWSPLHF. The CDR3 DNA follows: TGCAGTGCTAGGGACAGGGATAGGTGGTCACCCCTCCACTTT.